This T cell receptor beta chain was captured by sequencing in a study of post-analysis software for immune sequencing data. Study-wide background: Included among the disease courses, which were recorded for the cohort, were relapsing-remitting, secondary progressive and progressive-relapsing multiple sclerosis.

On this clonotype: Antigen unknown.

This CDR3 has 14 residues. The germline V gene encodes CDR1 SGHTA and CDR2 FQGNSA. Trimming took off 5 bases at V and 6 bases at J, with 17 bases between the two ends. Study-wide results and limits: Included in a set of 5 or 6 TRBV segments more frequent in patients than controls were TRBV5-6, TRBV5-1 and TRBV20-1. Normalized Chao1 diversity in multiple sclerosis patients fell significantly below that of controls. Same-batch samples co-clustered strongly by F measure.

Researchers reported that TCR beta cDNA libraries carried unique molecular identifiers. With about 0.9 to 11 million T cells as the source, about half a million cDNA molecules resulted. TCRdb ran MiXCR on the PCR reads and lists one entry per CDR3 protein. The repertoire has about 800,000 distinct CDR3 sequences, about 27% of them found once; the top ten carry around 0.56%. The rearrangement links TRBV7-2 to TRBJ2-7; tentative D call: TRBD2 (5 bases). The source material was blood. The clonotype was recovered from a girl aged 5-17 years with multiple sclerosis. CDR3: CASSHSHRGGEQYF. The DNA of the CDR3 is TGTGCCAGCAGCCACTCCCACCGGGGTGGCGAGCAGTACTTC. The variable domain in full, completed from reference TRBV7-2 and TRBJ2-7, reads GAGVSQSPSNKVTEKGKDVELRCDPISGHTALYWYRQSLGQGLEFLIYFQGNSAPDKSGLPSDRFSAERTGGSVSTLTIQRTQQEDSAVYLCASSHSHRGGEQYFGPGTRLTVT.